The rows below give T cell receptor beta chains drawn from one sample of a study of blood T cells in healthy people across ages. Each CDR3 protein is one row after TCRdb ran MiXCR on the 5' RACE reads. The sample includes about 1,600,000 distinct CDR3 sequences, 35% to 45% of them seen just once. Specimen: blood. The receptor set was obtained from a woman between 18 and 30 years old in good health. The CDR3 runs from the conserved cysteine through the conserved F or W. The D gene is left open where the match is weak. Expanded clones get a size class; other rows say once, few or many, or leave the size out.

d_call	v_call	j_call	clone_size	cdr3_aa	cdr3_nt
NA	TRBV5-6	TRBJ2-1	NA	CASSEDRSLYYNEQFF	TGTGCCAGCAGCGAAGACAGGTCCCTATATTACAATGAGCAGTTCTTC
NA	TRBV5-1	TRBJ1-2	few	CASSLGDDTGRYYGYTF	TGCGCCAGCAGCCTAGGGGACGACACGGGGAGGTACTATGGCTACACCTTC
NA	TRBV7-7	TRBJ2-1	NA	CASSPTGWGNEQFF	TGTGCCAGCAGCCCAACGGGATGGGGCAATGAGCAGTTCTTC
TRBD1	TRBV27	TRBJ1-5	NA	CASSPQGAGNQPQHF	TGTGCCAGCAGTCCTCAGGGGGCCGGCAATCAGCCCCAGCATTTT
TRBD2	TRBV2	TRBJ2-5	few	CASSEPRQTGGTQYF	TGTGCCAGCAGTGAGCCCCGACAGACGGGGGGGACCCAGTACTTC
NA	TRBV25-1	TRBJ1-2	NA	CASSGPTQGYGYTF	TGTGCCAGCAGTGGGCCCACACAGGGCTATGGCTACACCTTC
NA	TRBV11-2	TRBJ2-5	many	CASSLDDSQETQYF	TGTGCCAGCAGCTTAGACGACAGCCAAGAGACCCAGTACTTC
TRBD2	TRBV15	TRBJ2-7	NA	CATSRVQRGSYEQYF	TGTGCCACCAGCAGAGTCCAGCGGGGGTCCTACGAGCAGTACTTC
TRBD2	TRBV7-2	TRBJ2-3	few	CASSVAGGRGDTQYF	TGTGCCAGCAGCGTAGCGGGAGGGCGGGGAGATACGCAGTATTTT
NA	TRBV7-8	TRBJ2-5	NA	CASSLLPEETQYF	TGTGCCAGCAGCTTATTGCCAGAAGAGACCCAGTACTTC
NA	TRBV28	TRBJ2-7	NA	CASTLAAGVDEQYF	TGTGCCAGCACCCTAGCGGCAGGGGTCGACGAGCAGTACTTC
NA	TRBV11-2	TRBJ1-3	NA	CASSLAYSGNTIYF	TGTGCCAGCAGCTTAGCCTACTCTGGAAACACCATATATTTT
TRBD1	TRBV2	TRBJ1-2	NA	CASVRDSEYGYTF	TGTGCCAGCGTTAGGGACAGCGAGTATGGCTACACCTTC
TRBD1	TRBV6-1	TRBJ2-7	NA	CASTLGQPYEQYF	TGTGCCAGCACCTTGGGACAGCCCTACGAGCAGTACTTC
NA	TRBV29-1	TRBJ2-5	once	CSVEGPPGETQYF	TGCAGCGTTGAAGGCCCCCCGGGGGAGACCCAGTACTTC